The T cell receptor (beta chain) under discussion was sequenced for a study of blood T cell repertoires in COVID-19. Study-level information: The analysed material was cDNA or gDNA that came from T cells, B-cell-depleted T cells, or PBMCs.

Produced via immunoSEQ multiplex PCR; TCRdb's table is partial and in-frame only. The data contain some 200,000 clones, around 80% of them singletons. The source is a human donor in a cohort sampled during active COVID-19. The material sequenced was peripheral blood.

The DNA of the CDR3 is TGCGCCAGCAGCTTGGCGAGCGGCACTGAAGCTTTCTTT. Amino acids: CASSLASGTEAFF. This rearrangement joins TRBV5-1 to TRBJ1-1; D is unresolved. The germline V and J ends were trimmed by 0 bases and 4 bases, with 7 bases remaining between them. Germline CDR1 SGHRS, CDR2 YFSETQ. The CDR3 has 13 residues.